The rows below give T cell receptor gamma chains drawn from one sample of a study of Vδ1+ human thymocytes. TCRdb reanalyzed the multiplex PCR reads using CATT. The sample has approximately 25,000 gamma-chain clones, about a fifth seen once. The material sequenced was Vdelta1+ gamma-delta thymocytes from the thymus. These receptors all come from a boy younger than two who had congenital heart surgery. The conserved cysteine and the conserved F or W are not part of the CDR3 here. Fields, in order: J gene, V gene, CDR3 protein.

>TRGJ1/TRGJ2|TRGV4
ATWDGRNYYKKL
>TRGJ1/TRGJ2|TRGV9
ALWDVQKKL
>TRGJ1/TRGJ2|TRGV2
ATWDGPCYKKL
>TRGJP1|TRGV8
ATWDRDTTGWFKI
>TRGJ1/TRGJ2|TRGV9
ALWEPQWDYKKL
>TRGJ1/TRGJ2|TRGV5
ATWDVDLRKL
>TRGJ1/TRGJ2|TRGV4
ATWTSEMACCYKKL
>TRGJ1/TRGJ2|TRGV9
ALWEGRGDYYKKL
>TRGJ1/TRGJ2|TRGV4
ATWDPSNYYKKL
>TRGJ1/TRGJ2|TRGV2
ATWDISNYYKKL
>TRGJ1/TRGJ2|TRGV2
ATWDMHYKKL
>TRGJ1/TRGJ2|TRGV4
ATWDGRSKL
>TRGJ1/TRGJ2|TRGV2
ATWDGPDLLYKKL
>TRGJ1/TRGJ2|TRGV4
ATWDVDDYKKL
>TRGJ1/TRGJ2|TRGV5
ATWVRTEKL
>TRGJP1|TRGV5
ATWDRPTGWFKI
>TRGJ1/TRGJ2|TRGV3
ATWDRQQKL
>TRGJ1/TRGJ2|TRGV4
ATWDGVLPQKL
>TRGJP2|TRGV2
ATRIIKIKT
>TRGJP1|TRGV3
ATWELYTTGWFKT
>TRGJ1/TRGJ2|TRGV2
ATWDGKAKKL
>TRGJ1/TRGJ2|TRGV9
ALWEVPLGKKL
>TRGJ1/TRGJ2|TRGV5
ATWDSRGYKKL
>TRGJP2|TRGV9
ALWEVPFDGDWIKT
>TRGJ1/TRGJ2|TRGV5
ATWDRLYKKL
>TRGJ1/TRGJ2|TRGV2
ATWDGGAVYYKKL
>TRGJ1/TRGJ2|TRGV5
ATWDSITPPKNYYKKL
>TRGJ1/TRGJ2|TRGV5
ATWDRHQNYYKKL
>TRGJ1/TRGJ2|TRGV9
ALWESNLSKGKKL
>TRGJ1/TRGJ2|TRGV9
ALWERVYYKKL
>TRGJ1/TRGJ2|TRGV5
ATWDRPMREKL
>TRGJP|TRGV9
ALWEDLGMGKKIKV
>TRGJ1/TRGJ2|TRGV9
ALWEGRVNYYKKL
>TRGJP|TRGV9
ALWVALGKKIKV
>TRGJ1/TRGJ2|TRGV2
ATWDGPVRYKKL
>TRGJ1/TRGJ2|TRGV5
ATWDRLEYKKL
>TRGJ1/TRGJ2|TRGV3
ATWDRPTKKL
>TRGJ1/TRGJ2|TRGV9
ALWEVYTHYKKL
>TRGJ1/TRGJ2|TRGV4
ATWDGQREHYKKL
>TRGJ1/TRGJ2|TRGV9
ALWVGITYKKL
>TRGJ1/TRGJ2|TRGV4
ATWDVESYKKL
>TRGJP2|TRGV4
ATWDGWIKT
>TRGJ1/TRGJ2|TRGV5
ATWDRPSIYYKKL
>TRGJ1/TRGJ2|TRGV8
ATWDYLRFEKL
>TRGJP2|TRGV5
ATWDRSSGSDWIKT
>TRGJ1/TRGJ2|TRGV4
ATWDGWANLHYKKL
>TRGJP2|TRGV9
ALWSYFGDWIKT
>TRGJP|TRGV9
ALWEVGNQELGKKIKV
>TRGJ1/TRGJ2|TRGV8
ATWDRRHYKKL